Sequencing of this T cell receptor beta chain was carried out in a study of T cells after yellow fever vaccination. Whole-study results and caveats: Contamination of FACS-sorted repertoires by abundant clonotypes from the bulk population could occur.

The germline CDR1 and CDR2 sequences are SGHTA and FQGNSA. The CDR3 contains 15 residues. V lost 5 bases, J lost 7 bases, and 15 bases lay in between. TCRdb recomputed calls from the 5' RACE reads with MiXCR, one row per CDR3 protein. The data contain 110,000 or so distinct CDR3 sequences, 7.2% of them singletons. This clonotype was counted between two and nine times. As yet, its antigen is unknown. The origin of this receptor is a man between 18 and 35 years old who received the YFV17D yellow fever vaccine. The chain links TRBV7-2 to TRBJ1-6, with D possibly matching TRBD1 (5 bases). Sequencing used CD4+ T cells sorted from PBMCs, obtained more than 40 days after the first yellow fever vaccination. In nucleotides, the CDR3 is TGTGCCAGCAGCCCGCCTCAGGGCGGGAATTCACCCCTCCACTTT. Its translation: CASSPPQGGNSPLHF.